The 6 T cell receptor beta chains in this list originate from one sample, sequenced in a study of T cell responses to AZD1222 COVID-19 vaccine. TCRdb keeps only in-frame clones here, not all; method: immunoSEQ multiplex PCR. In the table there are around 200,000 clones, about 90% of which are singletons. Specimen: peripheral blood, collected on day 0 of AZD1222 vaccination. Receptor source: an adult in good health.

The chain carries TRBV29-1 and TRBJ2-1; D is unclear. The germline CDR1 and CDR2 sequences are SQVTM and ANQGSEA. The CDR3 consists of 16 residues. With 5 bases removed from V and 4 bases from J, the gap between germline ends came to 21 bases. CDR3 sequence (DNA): TGCAGCGTTTTACCCAACCGCCAGTGGGGTTACAATGAGCAGTTCTTC. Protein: CSVLPNRQWGYNEQFF.

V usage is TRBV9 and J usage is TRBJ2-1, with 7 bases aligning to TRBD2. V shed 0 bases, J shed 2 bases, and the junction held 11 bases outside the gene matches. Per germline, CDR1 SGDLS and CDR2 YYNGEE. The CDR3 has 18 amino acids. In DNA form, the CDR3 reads TGTGCCAGCAGCGTAGATGGACGGGGGGTCGGACCCTACAATGAGCAGTTCTTC. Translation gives CASSVDGRGVGPYNEQFF.

CDR3 residues: CASSLGVAGTTDTQYF. The CDR3 region has the DNA TGCGCCAGCAGCTTGGGGGTAGCGGGAACCACAGATACGCAGTATTTT. This rearrangement joins TRBV5-1 to TRBJ2-3; 8 bases agree with TRBD2. Germline V gives CDR1 SGHRS, CDR2 YFSETQ. V trimming: 0 bases; J trimming: 2 bases; junction bases outside the gene matches: 5. The CDR3 loop spans 16 amino acids. Full variable domain (outside the CDR3, taken from reference TRBV5-1 and TRBJ2-3): KAGVTQTPRYLIKTRGQQVTLSCSPISGHRSVSWYQQTPGQGLQFLFEYFSETQRNKGNFPGRFSGRQFSNSRSEMNVSTLELGDSALYLCASSLGVAGTTDTQYFGPGTRLTVL.

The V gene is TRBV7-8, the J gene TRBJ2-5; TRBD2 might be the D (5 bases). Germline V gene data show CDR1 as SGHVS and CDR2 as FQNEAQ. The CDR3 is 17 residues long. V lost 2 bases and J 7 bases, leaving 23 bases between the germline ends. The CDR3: CASSLRLERLQPWTQYF. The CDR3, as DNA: TGTGCCAGCAGCTTAAGGCTCGAAAGACTACAACCATGGACCCAGTACTTC.

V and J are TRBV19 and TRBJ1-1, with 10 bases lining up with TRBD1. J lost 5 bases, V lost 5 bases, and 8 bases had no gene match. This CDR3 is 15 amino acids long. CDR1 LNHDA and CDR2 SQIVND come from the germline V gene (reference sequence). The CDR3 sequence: CASSSWTGGYTEAFF. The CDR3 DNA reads TGTGCCAGTAGTTCATGGACAGGGGGTTATACTGAAGCTTTCTTT.

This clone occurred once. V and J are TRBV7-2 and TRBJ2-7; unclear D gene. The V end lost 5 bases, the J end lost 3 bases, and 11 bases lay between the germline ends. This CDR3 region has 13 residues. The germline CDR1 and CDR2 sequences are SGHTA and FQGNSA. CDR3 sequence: CASSDPSHYEQYF. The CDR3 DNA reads TGTGCCAGCAGCGATCCTTCCCACTACGAGCAGTACTTC.